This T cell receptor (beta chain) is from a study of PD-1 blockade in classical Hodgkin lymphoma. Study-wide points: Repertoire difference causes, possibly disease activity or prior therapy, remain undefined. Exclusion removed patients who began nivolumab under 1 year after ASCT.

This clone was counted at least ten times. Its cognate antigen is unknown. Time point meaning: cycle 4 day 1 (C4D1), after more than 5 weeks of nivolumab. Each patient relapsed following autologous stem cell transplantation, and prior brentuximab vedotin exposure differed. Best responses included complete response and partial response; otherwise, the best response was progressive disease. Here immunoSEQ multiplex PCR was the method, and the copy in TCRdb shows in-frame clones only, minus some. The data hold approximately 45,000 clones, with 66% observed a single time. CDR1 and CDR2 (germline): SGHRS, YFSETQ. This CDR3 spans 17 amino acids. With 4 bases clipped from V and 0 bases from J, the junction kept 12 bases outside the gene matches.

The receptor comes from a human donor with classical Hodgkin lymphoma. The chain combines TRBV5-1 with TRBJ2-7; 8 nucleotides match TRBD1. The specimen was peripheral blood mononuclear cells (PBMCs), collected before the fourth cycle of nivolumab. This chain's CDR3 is CASSQTIDRGDSYEQYF. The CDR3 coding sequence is TGCGCCAGCAGCCAAACAATCGACAGGGGAGACTCCTACGAGCAGTACTTC.